The 22 T cell receptor beta chains below come from one sample, sequenced in a study of OX40 agonist ivuxolimab in advanced cancers. Data came from immunoSEQ multiplex PCR; TCRdb stores just in-frame clones and leaves some out. The profile shows more than 75,000 clones, about 85% of them singletons. The sequences come from CD4+ or CD8+ T cells sorted from blood, collected in a trial of the OX40 agonist ivuxolimab. The origin of the receptors is an adult with an advanced solid tumor such as melanoma, head and neck, liver or kidney cancer.

This clone was counted a few times. The J gene is TRBJ1-2, the V gene TRBV6-6, with D perhaps matching TRBD1 (5 bases). CDR1 MNHNY and CDR2 SVGAGI come from the germline V gene (reference sequence). Trimming removed 5 bases from V and 3 bases from J, with 10 bases in between. This CDR3 has 13 residues. The CDR3 sequence: CASSPGLDYGYTF. CDR3 DNA sequence: TGTGCCAGCAGTCCGGGACTCGACTATGGCTACACCTTC.

This chain uses TRBV5-1 with TRBJ2-3; 10 positions agree with TRBD2. CDR3 size: 16 residues. Germline lookup yields CDR1 SGHRS and CDR2 YFSETQ. The V and J ends lost 4 bases and 1 base, in that order; junction bases with no gene match: 6. The CDR3 spells CASSLQLAGGTDTQYF. Here the CDR3 DNA reads TGCGCCAGCAGCCTGCAGCTAGCGGGGGGCACAGATACGCAGTATTTT. Full variable domain (remainder filled in from reference TRBV5-1 and TRBJ2-3): KAGVTQTPRYLIKTRGQQVTLSCSPISGHRSVSWYQQTPGQGLQFLFEYFSETQRNKGNFPGRFSGRQFSNSRSEMNVSTLELGDSALYLCASSLQLAGGTDTQYFGPGTRLTVL.

This sequence joins TRBV9 and TRBJ2-5; 10 bases map to TRBD2. The CDR3 extends over 16 amino acids. The ends lost 1 base at V and 2 bases at J; junction bases unmatched: 5. Germline assignment: CDR1 SGDLS and CDR2 YYNGEE. CDR3 coding DNA: TGTGCCAGCAGCGTATGGAGCGGGGGGGCTCAAGAGACCCAGTACTTC. This translates into CASSVWSGGAQETQYF.

This chain uses TRBV5-6 with TRBJ2-7; no firm D call. The CDR3 has 13 residues. V gave up 0 bases and J gave up 3 bases, with 7 bases separating them. Germline values: CDR1 SGHDT, CDR2 YYEEEE. DNA for the CDR3: TGTGCCAGCAGCTTGGACCGCTACTACGAGCAGTACGTC. Protein product: CASSLDRYYEQYV.

V gene TRBV4-3 combines with J gene TRBJ1-2, with TRBD1 matching over 7 bases. The V gene's germline CDR1 is LGHNA and CDR2 YSLEER. J was trimmed by 3 bases and V by 2 bases; bases with no gene match: 6. The length of the CDR3 is 15 residues. Here the CDR3 DNA reads TGCGCCAGCAGCCAATGGACAGGCTTGGACTATGGCTACACCTTC. Translating it yields CASSQWTGLDYGYTF.

The chain couples TRBV19 to TRBJ2-3, with TRBD2 matching 8 bases. Germline loops: CDR1 LNHDA, CDR2 SQIVND (reference sequence). The V and J ends lost 3 bases and 5 bases, in that order; junction bases with no gene match: 10. This CDR3 contains 16 residues. CDR3 nucleotide sequence: TGTGCCAGTAGTATTGCGGGACTAGATCCCCAAGATACGCAGTATTTT. The encoded protein is CASSIAGLDPQDTQYF.

This sequence joins TRBV7-2 and TRBJ2-3; D perhaps matches TRBD1 (5 bases). Germline CDR1 reads SGHTA; CDR2 reads FQGNSA. V was clipped by 5 bases and J by 4 bases, with 13 bases between them. There are 14 residues in the CDR3. The CDR3 bases are TGTGCCAGCAGCCCATCCCAGGGCGCAGATACGCAGTATTTT. Encoded protein: CASSPSQGADTQYF.

This sequence joins TRBV7-2 and TRBJ2-1; D perhaps matches TRBD1 (5 bases). This CDR3 spans 14 amino acids. Trimming pared 4 bases from V and 6 bases from J, leaving 13 bases between. The germline V gene encodes CDR1 SGHTA and CDR2 FQGNSA. DNA for the CDR3: TGTGCCAGCAGCTCGCCAGACAGTTCCAATGAGCAGTTCTTC. It codes for CASSSPDSSNEQFF.

The CDR3 sequence: CASGGQSISGNTIYF. The CDR3 DNA is TGTGCCAGCGGGGGACAGTCCATCTCTGGAAACACCATATATTTT. The V and J genes are TRBV14 and TRBJ1-3; TRBD1 agrees at 7 bases. The CDR3 totals 15 residues. After removal of 8 bases from V and 0 bases from J, the junction contained 7 bases not matched to a gene. Germline CDR1 SGHDN, CDR2 FVKESK.

The genes are TRBV19 and TRBJ1-4; the D is unclear. Trimming left V 5 bases short and J 8 bases short, with 15 bases between. This CDR3 has 14 residues. Looked up from germline, CDR1 is LNHDA and CDR2 is SQIVND (reference sequence). The CDR3 DNA follows: TGTGCCAGTAGTTTCAATAACGAGAGGGAAAAACTGTTTTTT. Encoded protein: CASSFNNEREKLFF.

Turning to this clone: Other DNA sequences in this specimen translate into the identical CDR3. The rearrangement uses TRBV18 and TRBJ1-4; TRBD1 might be the D (6 bases). The CDR3 length is 13 residues. V lost 2 bases and J lost 7, with 8 bases in between. In germline, CDR1 is KGHSH, CDR2 LQKENI. The chain's CDR3 is CASSPGTSEKLFF. The DNA of the CDR3 is TGTGCCAGCTCACCAGGGACAAGTGAAAAACTGTTTTTT.

J is TRBJ2-5 and V is TRBV15; 10 positions agree with TRBD1. Germline lookup yields CDR1 LNHNV and CDR2 YYDKDF (reference sequence). After removal of 0 bases from V and 5 bases from J, the junction contained 3 bases not matched to a gene. This CDR3 is built from 15 residues. CDR3 DNA sequence: TGTGCCACCAGCAGAGACCGACAGGGGGCTGAGACCCAGTACTTC. This translates into CATSRDRQGAETQYF.

This sequence joins TRBV29-1 and TRBJ1-5; a possible D gene is TRBD1 (5 bases). CDR3 length: 14 residues. V lost 6 bases, J lost 7 bases, and 19 bases lay in between. CDR1 and CDR2 from the germline V gene are SQVTM and ANQGSEA. The DNA for the CDR3 is TGCAGCGTCGGGGGTGGCGGACATAGACAGCCCCAGCATTTT. Translating it yields CSVGGGGHRQPQHF.

This clone was detected only once. The chain carries TRBV7-2 and TRBJ2-3; D uncertain. The germline V gene encodes CDR1 SGHTA and CDR2 FQGNSA. The CDR3 extends over 14 amino acids. With 1 base removed from V and 4 bases from J, the gap between germline ends came to 9 bases. The CDR3 here is CASSLGLTPDTQYF. The CDR3 nucleotides are TGTGCCAGCAGCTTAGGGTTAACTCCAGATACGCAGTATTTT.

V gene TRBV7-9 combines with J gene TRBJ2-7, with D unclear. Germline loops: CDR1 SEHNR, CDR2 FQNEAQ (reference sequence). V lost 2 bases to trimming and J lost 5 bases, with 4 bases between them. The CDR3 extends over 11 amino acids. The CDR3 here is CASSLHDEQYF. In nucleotides, the CDR3 is TGTGCCAGCAGCTTACATGACGAGCAGTACTTC.

V gene TRBV6-5 combines with J gene TRBJ2-7, with D perhaps TRBD2 (5 bases). The V end lost 2 bases, the J end lost 2 bases, and 7 bases lay between the germline ends. Germline V lookup: CDR1 MNHEY, CDR2 SVGAGI. The CDR3 extends over 13 amino acids. CDR3 protein: CASSYLGAYEQYV. The CDR3 nucleotides are TGTGCCAGCAGTTACCTGGGAGCCTACGAGCAGTACGTC.

The chain carries TRBV11-2 and TRBJ2-7; the D is unclear. From germline, CDR1 is SGHAT and CDR2 FQNNGV. V was trimmed by 2 bases and J by 0 bases, leaving 11 bases between them. The CDR3 has 15 residues. This chain's CDR3 is CASSLSSGFSYEQYF. In DNA, the CDR3 is TGTGCCAGCAGCTTAAGCTCAGGTTTCTCCTACGAGCAGTACTTC. Full variable domain (missing parts from reference TRBV11-2 and TRBJ2-7): EAGVAQSPRYKIIEKRQSVAFWCNPISGHATLYWYQQILGQGPKLLIQFQNNGVVDDSQLPKDRFSAERLKGVDSTLKIQPAKLEDSAVYLCASSLSSGFSYEQYFGPGTRLTVT.

This rearrangement joins TRBV13 to TRBJ1-3; D unresolved. The CDR3 is 18 amino acids. The V gene lost 4 bases and the J gene lost 0 bases, with 19 bases spanning the gap. Germline V gene lookup returns CDR1 PRHDT and CDR2 FYEKMQ (reference sequence). CDR3 sequence: CASSYWTPTRTSGNTIYF. For the CDR3, the DNA is TGTGCCAGCAGCTACTGGACCCCAACTAGAACCTCTGGAAACACCATATATTTT.

The rearrangement links TRBV19 to TRBJ2-1; 12 positions agree with TRBD1. With 6 bases clipped from V and 5 bases from J, the junction kept 8 bases outside the gene matches. Germline CDR1 is LNHDA and CDR2 is SQIVND (reference sequence). The CDR3 loop spans 16 amino acids. CDR3 in amino acids: CASRNPGQGAHNEQFF. CDR3 nucleotide sequence: TGTGCCAGTAGAAACCCGGGACAGGGGGCCCACAATGAGCAGTTCTTC.

This chain joins TRBV10-1 and TRBJ1-4; TRBD1 matches 7 bases. V shed 5 bases, J shed 6 bases, and the junction held 12 bases outside the gene matches. The CDR3 is made up of 16 amino acids. Looked up from germline, CDR1 is WNHNN and CDR2 is SYGVQD (reference sequence). CDR3 amino acids: CASSPLQGPEDEKLFF. In DNA, the CDR3 is TGCGCCAGCAGTCCCTTACAGGGGCCGGAGGATGAAAAACTGTTTTTT.

The rearrangement joins TRBV12-5 to TRBJ2-5; 10 bases are a match to TRBD2. Germline loops: CDR1 LGHNT, CDR2 FRNRAP. The CDR3 totals 17 residues. The V and J ends lost 3 bases and 7 bases, in that order; junction bases with no gene match: 14. The CDR3 loop reads CASGFPPERGGRGTQYF. DNA for the CDR3: TGTGCTAGTGGTTTCCCCCCTGAGCGGGGGGGCCGAGGGACCCAGTACTTC.

V usage is TRBV20-1 and J usage is TRBJ2-4; TRBD1 or TRBD2 may be the D gene (5 bases each). The germline gives CDR1 DFQATT, CDR2 SNEGSKA (reference sequence). The CDR3 consists of 11 residues. V shed 8 bases and J shed 8 bases, with 13 bases lying between them. CDR3 in amino acids: CSQGASDIQYF. CDR3 bases: TGCAGTCAGGGAGCGTCGGACATTCAGTACTTC.